One and the same sample provided the 26 T cell receptor beta chains below, sequenced in a study of kidney transplant recipient with SARS-CoV-2 infection. MiXCR, run by TCRdb on the reads, gives a single entry per CDR3 protein. The sample includes fewer than 250,000 distinct CDR3 sequences, around 28% of them seen just once. This sample comprised a blood sample, obtained at baseline and between days 110 and 120 from a kidney transplant recipient. The receptor source for this set is a young adult male patient who had COVID-19 and was a kidney transplant recipient. The graft donor may have contributed some T cells.

This clonotype was detected a few times. The chain couples TRBV2 to TRBJ2-3, with D tentatively TRBD1 (6 bases). Trimming cost V 7 bases and J 7 bases, with 21 bases left between them. The germline V gene has CDR1 SNHLY and CDR2 FYNNEI. The CDR3 extends over 15 amino acids. This CDR3 reads CASTPSSGRGNTQYF. CDR3 nucleotides: TGTGCCAGCACTCCCTCGTCGGGTAGGGGGAATACGCAGTATTTT. Looking up the rest from reference TRBV2 and TRBJ2-3 gives the full variable domain: EPEVTQTPSHQVTQMGQEVILRCVPISNHLYFYWYRQILGQKVEFLVSFYNNEISEKSEIFDDQFSVERPDGSNFTLKIRSTKLEDSAMYFCASTPSSGRGNTQYFGPGTRLTVL.

This clonotype appeared many times. The gene calls are TRBV10-1 and TRBJ2-1, with TRBD1 identical over 12 bases. The CDR3 consists of 14 residues. Per the germline V gene, CDR1 is WNHNN and CDR2 is SYGVQD (reference sequence). Losses at the gene ends were 6 bases for V and 8 bases for J; bases not matched to a gene: 5. The CDR3 protein is CASSRDRGRDEQFF. Here the CDR3 DNA reads TGCGCCAGCAGCCGGGACAGGGGGCGAGATGAGCAGTTCTTC.

The sample holds a few counts of this clonotype. A much larger clone differs by one base, so this may be a read error. The chain employs TRBV27 and TRBJ1-1; maybe TRBD1 (6 bases). CDR1 and CDR2 from the germline V gene are MNHEY and SMNVEV (reference sequence). The CDR3 totals 14 residues. V shed 7 bases and J shed 3 bases, with 15 bases lying between them. CDR3 in amino acids: CASNFSGADTEAFF. For the CDR3, the DNA is TGTGCCAGCAATTTTTCGGGGGCAGACACTGAAGCTTTCTTT.

In its sample, this clonotype was seen many times. J is TRBJ1-5 and V is TRBV14, with 7 bases identical to TRBD1. The germline V gene has CDR1 SGHDN and CDR2 FVKESK. CDR3 length: 16 residues. J lost 0 bases, V lost 0 bases, and 2 bases had no gene match. The CDR3 bases are TGTGCCAGCAGCCAAGATGGGACAGATAGCAATCAGCCCCAGCATTTT. This translates into CASSQDGTDSNQPQHF. Drawing the rest from reference TRBV14 and TRBJ1-5, the complete variable domain is EAGVTQFPSHSVIEKGQTVTLRCDPISGHDNLYWYRRVMGKEIKFLLHFVKESKQDESGMPNNRFLAERTGGTYSTLKVQPAELEDSGVYFCASSQDGTDSNQPQHFGDGTRLSIL.

This clonotype was found many times. The chain has TRBV7-2 and TRBJ2-7; 8 bases agree with TRBD2. This CDR3 has 14 residues. V lost 6 bases, J lost 6 bases, and 10 bases stayed unmatched. The germline V gene has CDR1 SGHTA and CDR2 FQGNSA. This CDR3 is CASRDSGTRGEQYF. In nucleotides, the CDR3 is TGTGCCAGCAGGGACTCCGGGACTAGAGGCGAGCAGTACTTC.

This clonotype was detected many times. V gene TRBV30 combines with J gene TRBJ2-1, with 9 bases that match TRBD2. Germline CDR1 reads GTSNPN; CDR2 reads SVGIG (reference sequence). The length of the CDR3 is 13 residues. V trimming: 8 bases; J trimming: 2 bases; junction bases outside the gene matches: 4. CDR3: CAVTSGPYNEQFF. The DNA for the CDR3 is TGTGCCGTCACTAGCGGGCCCTACAATGAGCAGTTCTTC.

This sequence joins TRBV5-1 and TRBJ1-1; 7 bases map to TRBD1. Germline V gene lookup returns CDR1 SGHRS and CDR2 YFSETQ. J was trimmed by 4 bases and V by 4 bases; bases with no gene match: 10. This CDR3 region has 15 residues. The CDR3: CASSPRQGVATEAFF. The CDR3 DNA is TGCGCCAGCAGCCCTCGACAGGGAGTGGCCACTGAAGCTTTCTTT.

The chain's CDR3 is CASGGLAGGADTQYF. The CDR3 nucleotides read TGTGCCAGTGGAGGACTAGCGGGAGGGGCAGATACGCAGTATTTT. The chain has TRBV19 and TRBJ2-3, with 15 bases that match TRBD2. Losses at the gene ends were 8 bases for V and 4 bases for J; bases not matched to a gene: 4. CDR1 is LNHDA, CDR2 SQIVND, per germline (reference sequence). This CDR3 has 15 residues. Full variable domain (remainder filled in from reference TRBV19 and TRBJ2-3): DGGITQSPKYLFRKEGQNVTLSCEQNLNHDAMYWYRQDPGQGLRLIYYSQIVNDFQKGDIAEGYSVSREKKESFPLTVTSAQKNPTAFYLCASGGLAGGADTQYFGPGTRLTVL.

Only one count was recorded for this clonotype. This may arise from a read error, as a much more abundant clone is one base away. The chain is built from TRBV20-1 and TRBJ1-2; TRBD1 matches at 12 bases. This CDR3 contains 14 residues. Looked up from germline, CDR1 is DFQATT and CDR2 is SNEGSKA (reference sequence). The CDR3 here is CSARPGQGANGYIF. The CDR3 nucleotides are TGCAGTGCTAGGCCGGGACAGGGGGCGAATGGCTACATCTTC.

This clonotype appeared once. This may come from a read error, since a much larger clone is one base off. This rearrangement joins TRBV2 to TRBJ2-4; D might be TRBD1 (6 bases). Per the germline V gene, CDR1 is SNHLY and CDR2 is FYNNEI. The CDR3 has 19 amino acids. The CDR3 reads CASSPMTGVNILAKNIQHF. CDR3 bases: TGTGCCAGCAGTCCTATGACAGGCGTCAACATTCTAGCCAAAAACATTCAGCACTTC.

This clonotype was seen repeatedly, ten times or more. The chain has TRBV21-1 and TRBJ2-3; the table's D gene call, TRBD2, was not cross checked with the DNA. TRBV21-1 is labeled a pseudogene. This CDR3 is 17 amino acids long. Here the CDR3 reads CASRGPLATVMQDTQYF. The CDR3 DNA follows: TGTGCCAGCAGAGGACCTCTAGCTACAGTCATGCAAGATACGCAGTATTTT.

This clonotype was counted at least ten times. V usage is TRBV6-5 and J usage is TRBJ2-1, with 15 bases aligning to TRBD2. With 4 bases clipped from V and 10 bases from J, the junction kept 5 bases outside the gene matches. The CDR3 runs to 15 residues. The germline V gene encodes CDR1 MNHEY and CDR2 SVGAGI. CDR3 loop: CASSWGTSGGREQFF. The DNA for the CDR3 is TGTGCCAGCAGTTGGGGGACTAGCGGGGGGCGGGAGCAGTTCTTC.

The genes are TRBV3-1 and TRBJ1-1, with D uncertain. V was pared by 5 bases and J by 3 bases, with 22 bases between. This CDR3 has 17 amino acids. Germline-derived CDR1 and CDR2 are LGHDT and YNNKEL (reference sequence). The CDR3 region is CASSDQIPISIHTEAFF. As DNA, the CDR3 is TGTGCCAGCAGCGACCAGATTCCCATTTCAATTCACACTGAAGCTTTCTTT.

Note on this clonotype: A much larger clone sits a single nucleotide away, making a read error possible. The rearrangement uses TRBV7-2 and TRBJ1-4; 10 nucleotides match TRBD1. Germline CDR1 SGHTA, CDR2 FQGNSA. Trimming cost V 5 bases and J 10 bases; bases outside gene matches: 4. The CDR3 spans 13 residues. CDR3 loop: CASSTRTGGKLFF. The CDR3 coding sequence is TGTGCCAGCAGCACAAGGACAGGGGGAAAACTGTTTTTT. The whole variable domain, remainder taken from reference TRBV7-2 and TRBJ1-4, is GAGVSQSPSNKVTEKGKDVELRCDPISGHTALYWYRQSLGQGLEFLIYFQGNSAPDKSGLPSDRFSAERTGGSVSTLTIQRTQQEDSAVYLCASSTRTGGKLFFGSGTQLSVL.

There are many counts of this clonotype. The V gene is TRBV3-1, the J gene TRBJ1-5; a possible D gene is TRBD1 (5 bases). There are 14 residues in the CDR3. Deletions cut 4 bases from V and 0 bases from J, with 7 bases between. The germline V gene has CDR1 LGHDT and CDR2 YNNKEL (reference sequence). The DNA for the CDR3 is TGTGCCAGCAGCCGCGACAGTAGCAATCAGCCCCAGCATTTT. Translation: CASSRDSSNQPQHF.

In the case of this clonotype: A much larger clone is a single base away; this may be a read error. The V and J genes are TRBV12-3 or TRBV12-4 and TRBJ1-4, with TRBD1 matching 8 bases. This CDR3 comprises 14 residues. This CDR3 reads CASSLTGAGERLFF. The CDR3 region has the DNA TGTGCCAGCAGTTTGACAGGGGCCGGGGAAAGACTGTTTTTT.

There are many counts of this clonotype. The genes are TRBV6-6 and TRBJ1-5; D is uncertain. CDR3 length equals 14 residues. Trimming removed 0 bases from V and 0 bases from J, with 3 bases in between. From germline, CDR1 is MNHNY and CDR2 SVGAGI (reference sequence). The CDR3 protein is CASSYSLSNQPQHF. The CDR3 bases are TGTGCCAGCAGTTACTCACTTAGCAATCAGCCCCAGCATTTT.

Comment on this clonotype: The junction differs from germline at one of its ends, possibly a read error. The chain carries TRBV30 and TRBJ1-5, with TRBD1 matching 8 bases. The CDR3 covers 16 residues. Germline V lookup: CDR1 GTSNPN, CDR2 SVGIG (reference sequence). The DNA for the CDR3 is TGTGCCTTGAAATTGGGACAGGCGATTAGCGATCAGCCCCAGCATTTT. It encodes CALKLGQAISDQPQHF.

The table lists this clonotype with many counts. The CDR3 region is CARSFTGPWANYGYTF. In DNA form, the CDR3 reads TGTGCCAGAAGCTTTACCGGGCCATGGGCGAACTATGGCTACACCTTC. The chain is built from TRBV5-3 and TRBJ1-2; D remains ambiguous. TRBV5-3 counts as an open reading frame of uncertain function. This CDR3 spans 16 amino acids. V gave up 2 bases and J gave up 2 bases, with 16 bases separating them.

This clonotype was recorded many times. V usage is TRBV4-1 and J usage is TRBJ1-4, with 7 bases matching TRBD1. This CDR3 is 16 amino acids long. The V gene end was trimmed by 1 base and the J gene end by 6 bases; junction bases not matched to a gene: 8. CDR1 is MGHRA and CDR2 is YSYEKL in the germline V gene. CDR3 loop: CASSQAGQAVYEKLFF. Written as DNA, the CDR3 is TGCGCCAGCAGCCAAGCTGGACAGGCCGTATATGAAAAACTGTTTTTT.

A note on this clonotype: Just one base apart from a much larger clone, this may be a read error. J is TRBJ2-2 and V is TRBV7-6; no clear D. The ends were cut back, 6 bases at V and 4 bases at J, with 12 bases in the middle. Germline V gene data show CDR1 as SGHVS and CDR2 as FNYEAQ. The CDR3 extends over 14 amino acids. The CDR3 coding sequence is TGTGCCAGCAGTCTCCCCAGGAGCACCGGGGAGCTGTTTTTT. It is translated as CASSLPRSTGELFF.

This clonotype was counted at least ten times. DNA of the CDR3: TGCGCCAGCAGTACTCACCGGCTACGCAGAAAGACCTATGGCTACACCTTC. Amino acid sequence: CASSTHRLRRKTYGYTF. The chain joins TRBV23-1 to TRBJ1-2; D gene ambiguous. TRBV23-1 carries the ORF label, with uncertain function. The CDR3 sequence is 17 residues long. V dropped 5 bases and J dropped 4 bases, with 23 bases sitting between them.

Remarks on this clonotype: This may come from a read error, since a much larger clone is one base off. The chain links TRBV18 to TRBJ2-2, with D maybe TRBD2 (5 bases). This CDR3 contains 14 residues. In germline, CDR1 is KGHSH, CDR2 LQKENI. The CDR3 here is CASSLSSGTGELVF. DNA for the CDR3: TGTGCCAGCTCACTCTCCTCTGGCACCGGGGAGCTGGTTTTT.

A note on this clonotype: This could be a read error, since a much larger clone is one nucleotide away. The chain recombines TRBV7-9 with TRBJ1-1, with D possibly matching TRBD1 (6 bases). V gave up 8 bases and J gave up 0 bases, with 13 bases separating them. Germline CDR1 is SEHNR and CDR2 is FQNEAQ (reference sequence). The CDR3 is 14 amino acids. The CDR3 nucleotides are TGTGCCAGCGGCTCGGGACATATGAACACTGAAGCTTTCTTT. Protein: CASGSGHMNTEAFF.

This clonotype appeared many times. The V call is TRBV3-1, the J call TRBJ2-5; D is ambiguous. Germline lookup yields CDR1 LGHDT and CDR2 YNNKEL (reference sequence). CDR3 length: 17 amino acids. The V end lost 5 bases, the J end lost 5 bases, and 24 bases lay between the germline ends. The CDR3 DNA follows: TGTGCCAGCAGCTGTCCGGGTCCCATTTCTTTCTCTGAGACCCAGTACTTC. Its translation: CASSCPGPISFSETQYF.

As to this clonotype: It differs at one base from a far larger clone, so likely a read error. The missing conserved phenylalanine or tryptophan at the end of this CDR3 makes a read error likely. The rearrangement joins TRBV23-1 to TRBJ2-5; 10 nucleotides line up with TRBD1. The J call may be incorrect, as the DNA end agrees better with TRBJ2-7. TRBV23-1 is noted as an ORF with a role that remains uncertain. The CDR3 is made up of 16 amino acids. The chain's CDR3 is CASSQLPGQGSYEQYL. As DNA, the CDR3 is TGCGCCAGCAGTCAATTACCGGGACAGGGGAGTTACGAGCAGTACCTC.